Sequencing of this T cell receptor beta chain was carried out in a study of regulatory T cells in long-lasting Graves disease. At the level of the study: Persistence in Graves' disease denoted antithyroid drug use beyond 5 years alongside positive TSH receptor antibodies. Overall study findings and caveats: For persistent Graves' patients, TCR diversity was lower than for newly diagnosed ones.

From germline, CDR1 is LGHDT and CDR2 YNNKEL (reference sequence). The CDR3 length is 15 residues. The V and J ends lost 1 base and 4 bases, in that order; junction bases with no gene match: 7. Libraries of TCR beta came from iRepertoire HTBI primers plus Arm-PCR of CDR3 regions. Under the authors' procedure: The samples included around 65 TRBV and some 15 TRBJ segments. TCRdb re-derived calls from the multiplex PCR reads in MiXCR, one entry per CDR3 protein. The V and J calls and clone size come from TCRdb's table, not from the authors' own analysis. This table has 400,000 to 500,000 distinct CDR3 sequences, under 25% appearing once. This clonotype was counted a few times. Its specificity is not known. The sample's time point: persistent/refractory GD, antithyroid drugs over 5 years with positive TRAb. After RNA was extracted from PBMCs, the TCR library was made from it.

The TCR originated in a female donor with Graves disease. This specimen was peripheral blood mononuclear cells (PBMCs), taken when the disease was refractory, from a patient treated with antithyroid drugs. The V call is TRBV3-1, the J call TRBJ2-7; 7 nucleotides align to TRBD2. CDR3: CASSQGAGVWYEQYF. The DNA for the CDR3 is TGTGCCAGCAGCCAAGGGGCGGGAGTTTGGTACGAGCAGTACTTC.